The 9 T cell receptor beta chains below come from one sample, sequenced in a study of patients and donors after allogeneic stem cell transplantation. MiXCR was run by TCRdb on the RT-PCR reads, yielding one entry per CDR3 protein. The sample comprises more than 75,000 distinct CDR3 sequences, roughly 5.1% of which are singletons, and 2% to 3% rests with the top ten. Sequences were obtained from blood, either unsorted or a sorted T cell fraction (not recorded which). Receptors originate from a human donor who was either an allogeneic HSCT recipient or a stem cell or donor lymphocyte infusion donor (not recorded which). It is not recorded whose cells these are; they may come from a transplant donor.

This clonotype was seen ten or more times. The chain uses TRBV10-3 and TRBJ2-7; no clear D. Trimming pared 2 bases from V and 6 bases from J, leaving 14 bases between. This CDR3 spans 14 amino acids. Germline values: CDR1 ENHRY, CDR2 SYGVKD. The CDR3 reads CAISEMASASEQYF. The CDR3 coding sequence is TGTGCCATCAGTGAGATGGCTAGTGCGTCCGAGCAGTACTTC.

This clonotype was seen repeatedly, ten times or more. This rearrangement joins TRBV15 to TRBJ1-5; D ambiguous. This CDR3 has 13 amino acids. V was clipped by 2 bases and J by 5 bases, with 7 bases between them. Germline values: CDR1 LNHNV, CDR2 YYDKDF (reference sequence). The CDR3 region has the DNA TGTGCCACCAGCAGATCCCAATATCAGCCCCAGCATTTT. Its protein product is CATSRSQYQPQHF.

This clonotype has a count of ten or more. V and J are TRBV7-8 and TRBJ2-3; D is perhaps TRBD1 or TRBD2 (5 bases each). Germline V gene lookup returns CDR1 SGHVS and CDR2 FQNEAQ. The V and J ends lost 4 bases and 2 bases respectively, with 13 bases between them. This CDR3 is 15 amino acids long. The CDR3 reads CASSSNGDPTDTQYF. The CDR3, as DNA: TGTGCCAGCAGCTCAAACGGGGACCCCACAGATACGCAGTATTTT.

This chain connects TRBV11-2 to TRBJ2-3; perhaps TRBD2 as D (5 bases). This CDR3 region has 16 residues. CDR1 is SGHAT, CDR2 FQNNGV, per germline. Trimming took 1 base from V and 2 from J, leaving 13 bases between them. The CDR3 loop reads CASSLGASRSTDTQYF. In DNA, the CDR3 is TGTGCCAGCAGCTTAGGAGCTAGCAGATCCACAGATACGCAGTATTTT.

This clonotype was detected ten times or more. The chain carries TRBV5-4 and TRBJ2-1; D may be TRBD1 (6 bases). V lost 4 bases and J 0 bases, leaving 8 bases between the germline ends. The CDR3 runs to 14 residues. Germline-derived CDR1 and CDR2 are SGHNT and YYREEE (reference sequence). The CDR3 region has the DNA TGTGCCAGCAGCCCGGACAGCTCCTACAATGAGCAGTTCTTC. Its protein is CASSPDSSYNEQFF.

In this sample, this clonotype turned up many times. CDR3 in DNA: TGTGCCATCAGTGTCCGGGGTAACACTGAAGCTTTCTTT. It is translated as CAISVRGNTEAFF. The V and J genes are TRBV10-3 and TRBJ1-1; D not resolved. V gave up 4 bases and J gave up 2 bases, with 8 bases separating them. Germline loops: CDR1 ENHRY, CDR2 SYGVKD. The CDR3 runs 13 residues.

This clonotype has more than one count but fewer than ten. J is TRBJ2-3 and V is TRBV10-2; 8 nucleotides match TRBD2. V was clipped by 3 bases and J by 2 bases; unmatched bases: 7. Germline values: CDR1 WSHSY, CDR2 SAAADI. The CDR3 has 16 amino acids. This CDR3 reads CASSEKRGPHTDTQYF. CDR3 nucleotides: TGCGCCAGCAGTGAAAAGCGGGGGCCCCACACAGATACGCAGTATTTT.

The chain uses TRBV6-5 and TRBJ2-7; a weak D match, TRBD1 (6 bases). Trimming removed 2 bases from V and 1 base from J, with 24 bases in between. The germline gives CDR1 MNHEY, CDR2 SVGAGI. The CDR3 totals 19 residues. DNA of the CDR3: TGTGCCAGCAGTTACGGGCAGGGGCCCCTTTCTCGATTTTCCTACGAGCAGTACTTC. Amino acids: CASSYGQGPLSRFSYEQYF.

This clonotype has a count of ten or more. The CDR3 spells CASSWKAGGTDTQYF. The CDR3 DNA reads as TGCGCCAGCAGCTGGAAAGCGGGAGGGACAGATACGCAGTATTTT. The genes are TRBV5-1 and TRBJ2-3, with 10 bases matching TRBD2. Per germline, CDR1 SGHRS and CDR2 YFSETQ. Losses at the gene ends were 3 bases for V and 3 bases for J; bases not matched to a gene: 4. The CDR3 spans 15 residues. Together with reference TRBV5-1 and TRBJ2-3, the CDR3 gives the full variable domain: KAGVTQTPRYLIKTRGQQVTLSCSPISGHRSVSWYQQTPGQGLQFLFEYFSETQRNKGNFPGRFSGRQFSNSRSEMNVSTLELGDSALYLCASSWKAGGTDTQYFGPGTRLTVL.